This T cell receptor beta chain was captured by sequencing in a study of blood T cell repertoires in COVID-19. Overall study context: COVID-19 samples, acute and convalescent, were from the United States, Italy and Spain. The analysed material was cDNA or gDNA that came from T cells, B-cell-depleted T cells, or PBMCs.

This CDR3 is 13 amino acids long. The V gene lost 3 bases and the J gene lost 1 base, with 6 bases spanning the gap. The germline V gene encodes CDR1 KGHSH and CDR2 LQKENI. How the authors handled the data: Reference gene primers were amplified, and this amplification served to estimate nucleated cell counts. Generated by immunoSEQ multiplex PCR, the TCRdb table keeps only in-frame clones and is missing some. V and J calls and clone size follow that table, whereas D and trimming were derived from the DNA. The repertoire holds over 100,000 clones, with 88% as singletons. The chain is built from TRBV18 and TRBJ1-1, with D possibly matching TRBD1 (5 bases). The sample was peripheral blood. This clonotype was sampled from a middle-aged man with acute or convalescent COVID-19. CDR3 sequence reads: CASSPGGNTEAFF. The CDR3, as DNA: TGTGCCAGCTCACCCGGGGGGAACACTGAAGCTTTCTTT.